This entry lists 12 T cell receptor beta chains sequenced from one sample in a study of blood T cell repertoires in COVID-19. Assay: immunoSEQ multiplex PCR; the TCRdb copy retains only in-frame clones and omits some. This table has over 150,000 clones, roughly 93% appearing once. Sequencing was performed on peripheral blood. Receptor source: a man aged 18 to 29 with acute or convalescent COVID-19.

This chain connects TRBV20-1 to TRBJ2-1; 7 bases align to TRBD2. Germline values: CDR1 DFQATT, CDR2 SNEGSKA (reference sequence). J lost 7 bases, V lost 3 bases, and 6 bases had no gene match. This CDR3 has 13 residues. CDR3 sequence (DNA): TGCAGTGCTAGTGGGAGGGCCAGAAATGAGCAGTTCTTC. Translation: CSASGRARNEQFF.

The chain couples TRBV5-4 to TRBJ2-3, with 8 bases identical to TRBD1. The CDR3 covers 14 residues. Germline V lookup: CDR1 SGHNT, CDR2 YYREEE (reference sequence). Trimming at V came to 5 bases and at J to 4 bases, leaving 6 bases not matched to a gene. The chain's CDR3 is CASSNRGSADTQYF. The CDR3 nucleotides are TGTGCCAGCAGTAACAGGGGGAGCGCAGATACGCAGTATTTT.

The chain couples TRBV11-2 to TRBJ1-1, with 9 bases aligning to TRBD1. The J segment lost 1 base and the V segment lost 7 bases, leaving 7 bases of the junction unmatched. This CDR3 region has 15 residues. CDR1 SGHAT and CDR2 FQNNGV come from the germline V gene. CDR3 in DNA: TGTGCCAGCAACAGGGGGCTCGGCGGGAACACTGAAGCTTTCTTT. Protein sequence: CASNRGLGGNTEAFF.

The chain uses TRBV7-9 and TRBJ2-3; TRBD2 matches 7 bases. Trimming at V came to 5 bases and at J to 3 bases, leaving 11 bases not matched to a gene. Germline CDR1 SEHNR, CDR2 FQNEAQ (reference sequence). The CDR3 is 16 residues long. CDR3 sequence reads: CASSSLKGRETDTQYF. The CDR3 coding sequence is TGTGCCAGCAGCAGCTTAAAAGGGAGGGAGACAGATACGCAGTATTTT.

The J gene is TRBJ1-4, the V gene TRBV6-5, with no clear D. This CDR3 has 15 amino acids. Germline V CDR1 and CDR2: MNHEY, SVGAGI. V lost 7 bases and J 0 bases, leaving 12 bases between the germline ends. The CDR3 here is CASTNSFATNEKLFF. In DNA form, the CDR3 reads TGTGCCAGCACCAACTCATTTGCAACTAATGAAAAACTGTTTTTT.

This chain uses TRBV7-8 with TRBJ1-5, with 7 bases matching TRBD1. The CDR3 length is 16 residues. J gave up 3 bases and V 4 bases, and 9 bases lay outside the gene matches. CDR1 and CDR2 from the germline V gene are SGHVS and FQNEAQ. This chain's CDR3 is CASSSRGDTLNQPQHF. DNA for the CDR3: TGTGCCAGCAGCTCCAGGGGGGACACCCTCAATCAGCCCCAGCATTTT.

The chain couples TRBV5-6 to TRBJ2-7; 11 positions agree with TRBD1. Germline V gives CDR1 SGHDT, CDR2 YYEEEE. The ends lost 5 bases at V and 2 bases at J; junction bases unmatched: 3. This CDR3 region has 14 residues. The CDR3 sequence: CASRRDRGTYEQYF. DNA of the CDR3: TGTGCCAGCAGGCGGGACAGGGGGACCTACGAGCAGTACTTC.

This clone was counted only a few times. At the DNA level, this CDR3 is encoded by other sequences in the same sample as well. This chain uses TRBV5-6 with TRBJ1-5; 8 positions match TRBD1. With 4 bases clipped from V and 5 bases from J, the junction kept 2 bases outside the gene matches. CDR1 is SGHDT, CDR2 YYEEEE, per germline. CDR3 length: 13 residues. DNA for the CDR3: TGTGCCAGCAGCCTGGACAGGGATCAGCCCCAGCATTTT. Its protein is CASSLDRDQPQHF.

This chain links TRBV5-1 with TRBJ1-1, with D perhaps matching TRBD1 (5 bases). V was pared by 0 bases and J by 1 base, with 7 bases between. Germline CDR1 is SGHRS and CDR2 is YFSETQ. This CDR3 spans 14 amino acids. The CDR3 reads CASSLAGQNTEAFF. Written as DNA, the CDR3 is TGCGCCAGCAGCTTGGCAGGGCAGAACACTGAAGCTTTCTTT.

The chain links TRBV3-1 (or the pseudogene TRBV3-2) to TRBJ1-1; D ambiguous. CDR3 length: 15 amino acids. Germline CDR1 reads LGHDT; CDR2 reads YNNKEL (reference sequence). V was shortened by 3 bases and J by 6 bases, with 17 bases between the two germline ends. The CDR3 nucleotides are TGTGCCAGCAGCCATCCCTTAGTATCCGGGGCTGAAGCTTTCTTT. Amino acids: CASSHPLVSGAEAFF.

The J gene is TRBJ1-1, the V gene TRBV5-1; 10 bases fit TRBD1. Trimming at V came to 2 bases and at J to 7 bases, leaving 5 bases not matched to a gene. The germline V gene encodes CDR1 SGHRS and CDR2 YFSETQ. The CDR3 sequence is 14 residues long. The DNA for the CDR3 is TGCGCCAGCAGCTTCGGGGGACAGGGGATTGAAGCTTTCTTT. Encoded protein: CASSFGGQGIEAFF.

The gene calls are TRBV18 and TRBJ2-5; 8 positions agree with TRBD1. Germline loops: CDR1 KGHSH, CDR2 LQKENI. The CDR3 has 14 amino acids. Trimming took 3 bases from V and 5 from J; bases not matched to a gene: 5. The DNA for the CDR3 is TGTGCCAGCTCACCTCTCAGGACAGGGGAGACCCAGTACTTC. Protein product: CASSPLRTGETQYF. The full variable domain, its missing parts supplied by reference TRBV18 and TRBJ2-5, is NAGVMQNPRHLVRRRGQEARLRCSPMKGHSHVYWYRQLPEEGLKFMVYLQKENIIDESGMPKERFSAEFPKEGPSILRIQQVVRGDSAAYFCASSPLRTGETQYFGPGTRLLVL.